This TCR beta chain comes out of a study of blood T cell repertoires in COVID-19. Study summary: Sites in the United States, Italy and Spain provided acute and convalescent COVID-19 samples. T cells, B-cell-depleted T cells, or PBMCs provided the cDNA or gDNA that served as material.

The CDR3 extends over 16 amino acids. The ends lost 4 bases at V and 6 bases at J; junction bases unmatched: 8. Germline V lookup: CDR1 LNHDA, CDR2 SQIVND (reference sequence). Per the authors' pipeline: How many nucleated cells were present was estimated from reference gene primer amplification. Sequencing was performed with immunoSEQ multiplex PCR; in TCRdb, only in-frame clones are kept and a portion is missing. The V and J calls and the clone size are those of that table, but D and trimming were determined from the DNA. Of approximately 150,000 clones in the sample, around 89% were seen once. Material for sequencing was peripheral blood. The chain employs TRBV19 and TRBJ1-6; 8 positions match TRBD1. The clonotype comes from a human donor in a cohort sampled during active COVID-19. The CDR3 nucleotides read TGTGCCAGTAGTACTCCCGGACAGGGTGCTAATTCACCCCTCCACTTT. This translates into CASSTPGQGANSPLHF.